The 28 T cell receptor beta chains given below trace back to one sample, sequenced in a study of blood T cell repertoires in COVID-19. Sequencing used immunoSEQ multiplex PCR; TCRdb keeps in-frame clones, though not all of them. The table records about 180,000 clones, approximately 86% of them present only once. The material sequenced was peripheral blood. Source of these receptors: a man aged 55 to 70 with COVID-19, enrolled during active disease.

The V gene is TRBV11-1, the J gene TRBJ1-4, with 9 bases aligning to TRBD1. Germline assignment: CDR1 SGHAT and CDR2 FQDESV (reference sequence). The J segment lost 7 bases and the V segment lost 6 bases, leaving 9 bases of the junction unmatched. The CDR3 covers 15 residues. The CDR3 region has the DNA TGTGCCAGCAGTCAAACCGGGACAGGGACTGAAAAACTGTTTTTT. This translates into CASSQTGTGTEKLFF.

The rearrangement joins TRBV11-3 to TRBJ1-2; a possible D gene is TRBD1 (6 bases). This CDR3 has 17 residues. The germline V gene has CDR1 SGHNT and CDR2 YENEEA. Trimming cost V 2 bases and J 7 bases, with 23 bases left between them. CDR3 region: CASSLISTGRSLFGYTF. CDR3 DNA sequence: TGTGCCAGCAGCTTAATCTCGACAGGACGCTCCCTTTTTGGCTACACCTTC.

The chain joins TRBV2 to TRBJ1-6, with D possibly TRBD1 on 6 matching bases. The CDR3 has 13 amino acids. The germline V gene has CDR1 SNHLY and CDR2 FYNNEI. With 10 bases removed from V and 6 bases from J, the gap between germline ends came to 13 bases. Written as DNA, the CDR3 is TGTGCCAAGAGGGGGTCTCTTAATTCACCCCTCCACTTT. It specifies CAKRGSLNSPLHF.

The chain joins TRBV28 to TRBJ1-6; a possible D gene is TRBD1 (5 bases). The CDR3 totals 14 residues. CDR1 is MDHEN, CDR2 SYDVKM, per germline. The V and J ends lost 5 bases and 5 bases respectively, with 10 bases between them. In DNA, the CDR3 is TGTGCCAGCAGTGAAGACAGAAATAATTCACCCCTCCACTTT. Its protein product is CASSEDRNNSPLHF.

This chain joins TRBV7-2 and TRBJ1-3; 7 positions match TRBD1. Looked up from germline, CDR1 is SGHTA and CDR2 is FQGNSA. The CDR3 runs 15 residues. Trimming removed 8 bases from V and 0 bases from J; junction bases left unmatched: 7. The CDR3 loop reads CASSQGQLSGNTIYF. CDR3 sequence (DNA): TGTGCCAGCTCCCAGGGACAGCTCTCTGGAAACACCATATATTTT.

Turning to this clone: At the DNA level, this CDR3 is encoded by other sequences in the same sample as well. The V gene is TRBV3-1 (or the pseudogene TRBV3-2), the J gene TRBJ2-3, with 12 bases matching TRBD2. The CDR3 runs 17 residues. Germline CDR1 reads LGHDT; CDR2 reads YNNKEL (reference sequence). Trimming at V came to 0 bases and at J to 3 bases, leaving 4 bases not matched to a gene. The DNA of the CDR3 is TGTGCCAGCAGCCAAGATCTGACTAGCGGGGGAACAGATACGCAGTATTTT. Translated, it gives CASSQDLTSGGTDTQYF.

This rearrangement joins TRBV5-8 to TRBJ1-2, with 9 nucleotides matching TRBD1. CDR1 and CDR2 (germline): SGHTS, YDEGEE. This CDR3 has 16 amino acids. J gave up 8 bases and V 0 bases, and 11 bases lay outside the gene matches. CDR3 nucleotide sequence: TGTGCCAGCAGCTTGGACGGGACAGGGATGGCGCGGGGCTACACCTTC. This codes for CASSLDGTGMARGYTF. Complete variable domain (other parts from reference TRBV5-8 and TRBJ1-2): EAGVTQSPTHLIKTRGQQATLRCSPISGHTSVYWYQQALGLGLQFLLWYDEGEERNRGNFPPRFSGRQFPNYSSELNVNALELEDSALYLCASSLDGTGMARGYTFGSGTRLTVV.

The genes are TRBV5-4 and TRBJ1-4; no firm D call. V was pared by 4 bases and J by 0 bases, with 10 bases between. The CDR3 totals 15 residues. Per germline, CDR1 SGHNT and CDR2 YYREEE (reference sequence). CDR3 coding DNA: TGTGCCAGCAGCGCTCGACATGCAACTAATGAAAAACTGTTTTTT. It translates to CASSARHATNEKLFF. Based on the CDR3 plus reference TRBV5-4 and TRBJ1-4, the full variable domain is ETGVTQSPTHLIKTRGQQVTLRCSSQSGHNTVSWYQQALGQGPQFIFQYYREEENGRGNFPPRFSGLQFPNYSSELNVNALELDDSALYLCASSARHATNEKLFFGSGTQLSVL.

This sequence joins TRBV4-3 and TRBJ1-1; TRBD1 aligns across 8 bases. Looked up from germline, CDR1 is LGHNA and CDR2 is YSLEER. The CDR3 totals 15 residues. The V gene end was trimmed by 3 bases and the J gene end by 5 bases; junction bases not matched to a gene: 8. This chain's CDR3 is CASSHSDRVGTEAFF. CDR3 DNA sequence: TGCGCCAGCAGCCATTCGGACAGGGTGGGGACTGAAGCTTTCTTT.

Here the CDR3 DNA reads TGCAGCGTTGCAAGACAGGCGAACACTGAAGCTTTCTTT. Protein sequence: CSVARQANTEAFF. The V gene is TRBV29-1, the J gene TRBJ1-1; possibly TRBD1 for D (6 bases). This CDR3 is built from 13 residues. V was trimmed by 4 bases and J by 1 base, leaving 10 bases between them. Germline V lookup: CDR1 SQVTM, CDR2 ANQGSEA.

The CDR3 nucleotides read TGTGCCAGCAGGGATAGCGGTGGATCCTACGAGCAGTACTTC. This gives the protein CASRDSGGSYEQYF. The chain combines TRBV27 with TRBJ2-7; D might be TRBD2 (6 bases). Germline V gives CDR1 MNHEY, CDR2 SMNVEV (reference sequence). The CDR3 totals 14 residues. The V and J ends lost 6 bases and 1 base respectively, with 13 bases between them.

V and J are TRBV30 and TRBJ1-2, with D possibly being TRBD1 (5 bases). V dropped 3 bases and J dropped 4 bases, with 15 bases sitting between them. The CDR3 has 14 residues. Germline V gene lookup returns CDR1 GTSNPN and CDR2 SVGIG (reference sequence). The CDR3: CAWRDGGNVYGYTF. The CDR3 bases are TGTGCCTGGAGGGACGGGGGTAACGTCTATGGCTACACCTTC.

The gene calls are TRBV29-1 and TRBJ2-7; TRBD1 matches 8 bases. Germline V gene data show CDR1 as SQVTM and CDR2 as ANQGSEA. The ends lost 2 bases at V and 5 bases at J; junction bases unmatched: 8. This CDR3 has 14 residues. CDR3 DNA: TGCAGCGTTGAACCATCTCCAGGGGGCAACGAGCAGTACTTC. Translation gives CSVEPSPGGNEQYF.

CDR3 sequence (DNA): TGCAGTGCTAGTGACAGGACGGGACAACCCACAGATACGCAGTATTTT. Translation: CSASDRTGQPTDTQYF. The chain combines TRBV20-1 with TRBJ2-3; tentatively, D is TRBD1 (6 bases). Trimming took off 3 bases at V and 2 bases at J, with 18 bases between the two ends. The CDR3 runs to 16 residues. The V gene's germline CDR1 is DFQATT and CDR2 SNEGSKA (reference sequence).

Details on this clone: The same CDR3 arises from other DNA sequences in this sample as well. V and J are TRBV4-3 and TRBJ1-4; D perhaps matches TRBD1 (5 bases). CDR1 is LGHNA, CDR2 YSLEER, per germline. V lost 1 base and J 4 bases, leaving 7 bases between the germline ends. The CDR3 has 14 residues. The chain's CDR3 is CASSQGQGNEKLFF. The CDR3, as DNA: TGCGCCAGCAGCCAAGGTCAGGGTAATGAAAAACTGTTTTTT.

The rearrangement uses TRBV19 and TRBJ2-7, with 8 bases that match TRBD2. CDR3 size: 14 residues. CDR1 is LNHDA, CDR2 SQIVND, per germline (reference sequence). The V segment lost 3 bases and the J segment 7 bases; nucleotides outside the gene matches: 8. CDR3 coding DNA: TGTGCCAGTAGTATTACGCACGGGACTAGGGAGCAGTACTTC. Protein: CASSITHGTREQYF.

This clone was detected only a few times. The chain links TRBV7-9 to TRBJ2-1, with D possibly TRBD2 on 5 matching bases. The CDR3 spans 14 residues. CDR1 and CDR2 (germline): SEHNR, FQNEAQ (reference sequence). V shed 9 bases and J shed 0 bases, with 12 bases lying between them. This CDR3 reads CASGRQSSYNEQFF. Here the CDR3 DNA reads TGTGCCAGTGGGAGACAAAGCTCCTACAATGAGCAGTTCTTC.

V is TRBV29-1 and J is TRBJ1-3; the D is unclear. There are 12 residues in the CDR3. V was clipped by 7 bases and J by 4 bases, with 11 bases between them. The germline V gene encodes CDR1 SQVTM and CDR2 ANQGSEA. As DNA, the CDR3 is TGCAGCGGGAGCAGCTCGGGAAACACCATATATTTT. As protein: CSGSSSGNTIYF.

This chain uses TRBV9 with TRBJ1-1; no clear D. The CDR3 sequence is 13 residues long. Trimming removed 0 bases at V and 8 bases at J, with 11 bases between. Germline-derived CDR1 and CDR2 are SGDLS and YYNGEE. CDR3: CASSVATAGEAFF. CDR3 sequence (DNA): TGTGCCAGCAGCGTAGCTACGGCGGGAGAAGCTTTCTTT.

The V gene is TRBV28, the J gene TRBJ2-7; D might be TRBD1 (5 bases). V dropped 1 base and J dropped 3 bases, with 7 bases sitting between them. This CDR3 has 13 residues. In germline, CDR1 is MDHEN, CDR2 SYDVKM. CDR3 protein: CASSLYRYYEQYF. CDR3 sequence (DNA): TGTGCCAGCAGTTTATACAGGTACTACGAGCAGTACTTC.

The CDR3 is CASSQVVGEQFF. The CDR3 DNA reads as TGTGCCAGCAGCCAAGTAGTTGGTGAGCAGTTCTTC. The chain uses TRBV4-2 and TRBJ2-1; no reliable D call. Germline assignment: CDR1 LGHNA and CDR2 YNFKEQ. The CDR3 has 12 residues. With 1 base removed from V and 9 bases from J, the gap between germline ends came to 7 bases.

The rearrangement links TRBV7-8 to TRBJ1-2; the D gene is possibly TRBD1 (6 bases). The V gene's germline CDR1 is SGHVS and CDR2 FQNEAQ. V lost 5 bases and J lost 4, with 11 bases in between. This CDR3 comprises 13 residues. The CDR3 spells CASSRTVGYGYTF. CDR3 nucleotides: TGTGCCAGCAGCCGGACAGTGGGCTATGGCTACACCTTC.

This CDR3 is CASSLSGAEAFF. CDR3 nucleotide sequence: TGTGCCAGCAGCTTGAGCGGGGCTGAAGCTTTCTTT. The rearrangement uses TRBV7-9 and TRBJ1-1, with D unresolved. The CDR3 has 12 residues. The germline gives CDR1 SEHNR, CDR2 FQNEAQ (reference sequence). Trimming removed 3 bases at V and 6 bases at J, with 8 bases between. The entire variable domain, with the rest obtained from reference TRBV7-9 and TRBJ1-1, is as follows: DTGVSQNPRHKITKRGQNVTFRCDPISEHNRLYWYRQTLGQGPEFLTYFQNEAQLEKSRLLSDRFSAERPKGSFSTLEIQRTEQGDSAMYLCASSLSGAEAFFGQGTRLTVV.

The chain employs TRBV18 and TRBJ2-2, with D possibly matching TRBD2 (5 bases). The CDR3 is 16 residues long. With 2 bases removed from V and 1 base from J, the gap between germline ends came to 11 bases. Germline V gene lookup returns CDR1 KGHSH and CDR2 LQKENI. The CDR3 loop is CASSPGLGRNTGELFF. The DNA of the CDR3 is TGTGCCAGCTCACCAGGACTCGGCAGGAACACCGGGGAGCTGTTTTTT.

This clone was seen more than once but under ten times. The V and J genes are TRBV27 and TRBJ2-7, with 10 bases that match TRBD2. The J segment lost 10 bases and the V segment lost 5 bases, leaving 14 bases of the junction unmatched. CDR1 and CDR2 (germline): MNHEY, SMNVEV (reference sequence). This CDR3 is built from 15 residues. CDR3 nucleotide sequence: TGTGCCAGCAGTACCCTTAGGAGCGGGGGGGCCGCCCAGTACTTC. Its protein product is CASSTLRSGGAAQYF.

The V and J genes are TRBV11-2 and TRBJ1-1; D perhaps matches TRBD1 (5 bases). The CDR3 consists of 15 residues. V dropped 2 bases and J dropped 8 bases, with 18 bases sitting between them. The germline CDR1 and CDR2 sequences are SGHAT and FQNNGV. The CDR3: CASSLNRGAGGEAFF. The CDR3 DNA is TGTGCCAGCAGCTTAAACAGAGGGGCTGGAGGGGAAGCTTTCTTT.

The V and J genes are TRBV19 and TRBJ2-5; TRBD1 matches 11 bases. CDR3 length: 17 residues. In germline, CDR1 is LNHDA, CDR2 SQIVND (reference sequence). V lost 5 bases to trimming and J lost 2 bases; unmatched junction nucleotides: 10. The chain's CDR3 is CASSDGQGAVWQETQYF. In DNA, the CDR3 is TGTGCCAGTAGTGACGGACAGGGGGCTGTTTGGCAAGAGACCCAGTACTTC.

The chain links TRBV3-1 (or the pseudogene TRBV3-2) to TRBJ1-4, with TRBD1 identical over 9 bases. The CDR3 totals 13 residues. Looked up from germline, CDR1 is LGHDT and CDR2 is YNNKEL (reference sequence). V trimming: 5 bases; J trimming: 13 bases; junction bases outside the gene matches: 8. The chain's CDR3 is CASSTHGGQGLFF. The CDR3 region has the DNA TGTGCCAGCAGCACGCATGGGGGACAGGGACTGTTTTTT.